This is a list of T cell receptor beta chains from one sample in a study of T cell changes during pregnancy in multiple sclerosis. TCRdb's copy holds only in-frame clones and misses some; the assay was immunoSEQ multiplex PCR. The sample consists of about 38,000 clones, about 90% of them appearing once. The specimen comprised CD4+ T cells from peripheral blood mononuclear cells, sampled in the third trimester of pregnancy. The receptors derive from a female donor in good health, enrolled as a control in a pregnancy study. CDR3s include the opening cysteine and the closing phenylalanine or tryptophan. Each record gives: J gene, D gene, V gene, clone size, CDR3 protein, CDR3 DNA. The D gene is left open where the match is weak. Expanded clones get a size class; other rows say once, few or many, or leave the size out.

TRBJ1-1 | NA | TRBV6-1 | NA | CASSEPGLPNTEAFF | TGTGCCAGCAGTGAACCAGGACTGCCGAACACTGAAGCTTTCTTT
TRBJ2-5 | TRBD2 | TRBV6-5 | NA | CASSYRLAGVSETQYF | TGTGCCAGCAGTTACCGGCTAGCGGGGGTGTCGGAGACCCAGTACTTC
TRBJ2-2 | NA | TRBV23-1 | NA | CASSQSTGEIGELFF | TGCGCCAGCAGTCAATCGACGGGGGAAATCGGGGAGCTGTTTTTT
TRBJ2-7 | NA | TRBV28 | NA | CASSITGNSYEQYF | TGTGCCAGCAGTATTACCGGGAACTCCTACGAGCAGTACTTC
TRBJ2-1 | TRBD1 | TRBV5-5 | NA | CASSPWGQGGYNEQFF | TGTGCCAGCAGCCCCTGGGGACAGGGAGGTTACAATGAGCAGTTCTTC
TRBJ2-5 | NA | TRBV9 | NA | CASSPPGVLETQYF | TGTGCCAGCAGCCCCCCCGGGGTGCTCGAGACCCAGTACTTC
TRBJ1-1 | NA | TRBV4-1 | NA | CASSQGGQMNTEAFF | TGCGCCAGCAGCCAAGGGGGCCAAATGAACACTGAAGCTTTCTTT
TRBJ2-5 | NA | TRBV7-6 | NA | CASSSPRDKAVETQYF | TGTGCCAGCAGCTCCCCTCGGGACAAAGCCGTAGAGACCCAGTACTTC
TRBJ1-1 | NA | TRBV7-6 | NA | CASSPVRAEAFF | TGTGCCAGCAGCCCCGTTAGAGCTGAAGCTTTCTTT
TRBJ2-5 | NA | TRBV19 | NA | CASSIGTAQETQYF | TGTGCCAGTAGTATAGGGACAGCTCAAGAGACCCAGTACTTC
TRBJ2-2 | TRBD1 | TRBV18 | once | CASSPPSTGAGVGELFF | TGTGCCAGCTCACCACCATCGACAGGGGCTGGGGTCGGGGAGCTGTTTTTT
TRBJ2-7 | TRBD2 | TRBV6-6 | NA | CASSLTSGRGEQYF | TGTGCCAGCAGCCTGACTAGCGGGAGGGGAGAGCAGTACTTC
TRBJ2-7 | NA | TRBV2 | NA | CASSDAGFYEQYF | TGTGCCAGCAGTGACGCAGGTTTCTACGAGCAGTACTTC
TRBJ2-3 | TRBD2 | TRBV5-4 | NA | CASSPRGDSTDTQYF | TGTGCCAGCAGCCCCCGGGGGGATAGCACAGATACGCAGTATTTT
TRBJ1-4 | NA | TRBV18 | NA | CASSPTYNEKLFF | TGTGCCAGCTCACCGACATATAATGAAAAACTGTTTTTT